Following are 12 T cell receptor beta chains from one sample sequenced in a study of blood T cell repertoires in COVID-19. Generated by immunoSEQ multiplex PCR, the TCRdb table keeps only in-frame clones and is missing some. The sample has approximately 180,000 clones, 85% to 90% seen once. Source material: PBMCs or T cells enriched from blood (not recorded which). The receptor source for this set is a woman aged 40 to 49 with acute COVID-19.

The chain recombines TRBV18 with TRBJ1-1; 9 nucleotides match TRBD1. The germline gives CDR1 KGHSH, CDR2 LQKENI. This CDR3 is 15 amino acids long. V shed 3 bases, J shed 6 bases, and the junction held 8 bases outside the gene matches. As DNA, the CDR3 is TGTGCCAGCTCACCCGGACAGGGGCAGGGGTCTGAAGCTTTCTTT. This codes for CASSPGQGQGSEAFF.

The rearrangement uses TRBV7-2 and TRBJ2-1; TRBD2 aligns across 7 bases. Germline V gene lookup returns CDR1 SGHTA and CDR2 FQGNSA. V shed 2 bases, J shed 4 bases, and the junction held 14 bases outside the gene matches. CDR3 length equals 18 residues. DNA of the CDR3: TGTGCCAGCAGCTTAAGGTGGGGGGAGGGGACCCTATACAATGAGCAGTTCTTC. It translates to CASSLRWGEGTLYNEQFF.

V and J are TRBV27 and TRBJ1-5, with a tentative D call TRBD1 (6 bases). This CDR3 contains 15 residues. The ends were cut back, 6 bases at V and 5 bases at J, with 17 bases in the middle. CDR1 is MNHEY and CDR2 is SMNVEV in the germline V gene (reference sequence). The DNA for the CDR3 is TGTGCCAGCAGCACAAGGGGGGGTCCGGATCAGCCCCAGCATTTT. It translates to CASSTRGGPDQPQHF.

In nucleotides, the CDR3 is TGTGCCAGCAGCCAAGTTCCTAGCCTCAATGAGCAGTTCTTC. Amino acids: CASSQVPSLNEQFF. This chain links TRBV14 with TRBJ2-1; maybe TRBD2 (5 bases). The V end was cut by 1 base, the J end by 6 bases, with 10 bases between. Germline V gene sequence: CDR1 SGHDN, CDR2 FVKESK. This CDR3 has 14 amino acids.

The chain employs TRBV4-1 and TRBJ2-7, with unresolved D. Looked up from germline, CDR1 is MGHRA and CDR2 is YSYEKL. The CDR3 is 14 residues long. The ends were cut back, 5 bases at V and 3 bases at J, with 14 bases in the middle. The CDR3 DNA reads as TGCGCCAGCAGCTCTTCACTCGGTGACTACGAGCAGTACTTC. It yields the protein CASSSSLGDYEQYF.

This clone has a handful of counts. The gene calls are TRBV6-5 and TRBJ2-3, with D maybe TRBD2 (7 bases). V was trimmed by 8 bases and J by 2 bases, leaving 17 bases between them. CDR1 is MNHEY and CDR2 is SVGAGI in the germline V gene. The CDR3 has 15 residues. Here the CDR3 reads CASQGTILSTDTQYF. In DNA, the CDR3 is TGTGCCAGCCAGGGGACTATACTATCCACAGATACGCAGTATTTT.

The V gene is TRBV25-1, the J gene TRBJ1-6; no definite D call. The germline V gene encodes CDR1 MGHDK and CDR2 SYGVNS. The CDR3 has 16 residues. The V and J ends lost 6 bases and 0 bases respectively, with 12 bases between them. In DNA form, the CDR3 reads TGTGCCAGCAGGGAGGTTGGGAGCTCCTATAATTCACCCCTCCACTTT. Protein product: CASREVGSSYNSPLHF.

V usage is TRBV7-9 and J usage is TRBJ1-6, with 11 bases fitting TRBD1. Unmatched junction bases numbered 2, after V lost 1 base and J lost 9 bases. The CDR3 totals 15 residues. In germline, CDR1 is SEHNR, CDR2 FQNEAQ (reference sequence). The CDR3 loop is CASSLVGTGGSPLHF. The CDR3 region has the DNA TGTGCCAGCAGCTTAGTTGGGACAGGGGGTTCACCCCTCCACTTT. Together with reference TRBV7-9 and TRBJ1-6, the CDR3 gives the full variable domain: DTGVSQNPRHKITKRGQNVTFRCDPISEHNRLYWYRQTLGQGPEFLTYFQNEAQLEKSRLLSDRFSAERPKGSFSTLEIQRTEQGDSAMYLCASSLVGTGGSPLHFGNGTRLTVT.

The chain uses TRBV4-1 and TRBJ2-6, with 11 bases matching TRBD2. J gave up 0 bases and V 2 bases, and 3 bases lay outside the gene matches. Per the germline V gene, CDR1 is MGHRA and CDR2 is YSYEKL. This CDR3 is 18 amino acids long. DNA of the CDR3: TGCGCCAGCAGCCAAACTAGCGGGGGCCCCTCTGGGGCCAACGTCCTGACTTTC. Its protein is CASSQTSGGPSGANVLTF.

V is TRBV11-2 and J is TRBJ2-7; perhaps TRBD1 as D (6 bases). The CDR3 is made up of 15 amino acids. V was cut by 1 base and J by 3 bases, with 13 bases left in between. The germline CDR1 and CDR2 sequences are SGHAT and FQNNGV. The CDR3 spells CASSLVQGVFYEQYF. Here the CDR3 DNA reads TGTGCCAGCAGCTTAGTACAGGGAGTATTCTACGAGCAGTACTTC. Variable domain in full (rest from reference TRBV11-2 and TRBJ2-7): EAGVAQSPRYKIIEKRQSVAFWCNPISGHATLYWYQQILGQGPKLLIQFQNNGVVDDSQLPKDRFSAERLKGVDSTLKIQPAKLEDSAVYLCASSLVQGVFYEQYFGPGTRLTVT.

This rearrangement joins TRBV9 to TRBJ2-4, with TRBD2 matching over 7 bases. The CDR3 contains 24 residues. Germline V gene data show CDR1 as SGDLS and CDR2 as YYNGEE. With V trimmed by 1 base and J by 1 base, 29 bases remained unmatched. CDR3 in amino acids: CASSVTNGRPSGGPRPTAKNIQYF. DNA for the CDR3: TGTGCCAGCAGCGTAACTAATGGAAGGCCATCGGGAGGCCCTCGTCCTACGGCCAAAAACATTCAGTACTTC.

The gene calls are TRBV30 and TRBJ1-2; D perhaps matches TRBD1 (6 bases). V was pared by 1 base and J by 1 base, with 10 bases between. Germline CDR1 reads GTSNPN; CDR2 reads SVGIG (reference sequence). This CDR3 contains 14 residues. CDR3 sequence (DNA): TGTGCCTGGAGTGGGACAGATCTTAACTATGGCTACACCTTC. Protein sequence: CAWSGTDLNYGYTF.